These 29 T cell receptor beta chains came from one sample sequenced in a study of patients and donors after allogeneic stem cell transplantation. TCRdb re-called the RT-PCR reads through MiXCR, storing one row per CDR3 protein. Of about 26,000 distinct CDR3 sequences in the sample, about 8% were seen once. Specimen: blood, either unsorted or a sorted T cell fraction (not recorded which). These receptor sequences come from a human donor who was either an allogeneic HSCT recipient or a stem cell or donor lymphocyte infusion donor (not recorded which). It is not recorded whose cells these are; they may come from a transplant donor.

The V gene is TRBV7-2, the J gene TRBJ2-7; the D is unclear. The CDR3 has 13 amino acids. Deletions cut 4 bases from V and 2 bases from J, with 9 bases between. Looked up from germline, CDR1 is SGHTA and CDR2 is FQGNSA. CDR3 nucleotides: TGTGCCAGCAGCTCCCGGGCCACCTACGAGCAGTACTTC. As protein: CASSSRATYEQYF. Together with reference TRBV7-2 and TRBJ2-7, the CDR3 gives the full variable domain: GAGVSQSPSNKVTEKGKDVELRCDPISGHTALYWYRQSLGQGLEFLIYFQGNSAPDKSGLPSDRFSAERTGGSVSTLTIQRTQQEDSAVYLCASSSRATYEQYFGPGTRLTVT.

This clonotype was detected a few times. The V call is TRBV10-1, the J call TRBJ2-1, with 7 bases identical to TRBD1. Trimming removed 2 bases from V and 11 bases from J; junction bases left unmatched: 6. This CDR3 has 13 amino acids. Germline CDR1 reads WNHNN; CDR2 reads SYGVQD (reference sequence). CDR3 DNA sequence: TGCGCCAGCAGTGAGACACCGGGACAGCAGCAGTTCTTC. Protein: CASSETPGQQQFF.

This clonotype is medium-sized within its sample. The chain joins TRBV24-1 to TRBJ1-5; 10 bases match TRBD1. Germline V CDR1 and CDR2: KGHDR, SFDVKD. This CDR3 is 18 amino acids long. Trimming at V came to 7 bases and at J to 0 bases, leaving 11 bases not matched to a gene. The CDR3 coding sequence is TGTGCCACCAGGAACAGACAGGGGGCGGGCTGTAGCAATCAGCCCCAGCATTTT. This translates into CATRNRQGAGCSNQPQHF.

This clonotype was seen at least ten times. The V call is TRBV2, the J call TRBJ1-4; TRBD1 is a possible D gene (5 bases). Trimming cost V 7 bases and J 8 bases, with 20 bases left between them. The CDR3 covers 15 residues. Germline values: CDR1 SNHLY, CDR2 FYNNEI. CDR3 DNA: TGTGCCAGCAACCCGACCGGGGCGATAAAGGAAAAACTGTTTTTT. This encodes CASNPTGAIKEKLFF. Looking up the rest from reference TRBV2 and TRBJ1-4 gives the full variable domain: EPEVTQTPSHQVTQMGQEVILRCVPISNHLYFYWYRQILGQKVEFLVSFYNNEISEKSEIFDDQFSVERPDGSNFTLKIRSTKLEDSAMYFCASNPTGAIKEKLFFGSGTQLSVL.

This clonotype was recorded at least ten times. The rearrangement uses TRBV3-1 and TRBJ2-1; 7 bases align to TRBD2. The CDR3 loop spans 15 amino acids. Per germline, CDR1 LGHDT and CDR2 YNNKEL (reference sequence). V dropped 3 bases and J dropped 4; count of bases not matched to a gene: 6. The CDR3 is CASSQTSPRYNEQFF. The CDR3 bases are TGTGCCAGCAGCCAGACTAGCCCCAGATACAATGAGCAGTTCTTC.

The CDR3 reads CASSPNSGNTIYF. The CDR3 DNA is TGTGCCAGCTCTCCCAATTCCGGAAACACCATATATTTT. V and J are TRBV18 and TRBJ1-3, with D hard to call. The CDR3 spans 13 residues. From germline, CDR1 is KGHSH and CDR2 LQKENI. The ends were cut back, 6 bases at V and 4 bases at J, with 10 bases in the middle.

The chain couples TRBV28 to TRBJ1-1; a weak D match, TRBD1 (5 bases). Germline assignment: CDR1 MDHEN and CDR2 SYDVKM. The ends were cut back, 5 bases at V and 3 bases at J, with 16 bases in the middle. This CDR3 spans 15 amino acids. CDR3 in amino acids: CASSRFPIGDTEAFF. The CDR3 nucleotides are TGTGCCAGCAGTCGATTCCCGATAGGGGACACTGAAGCTTTCTTT. Full variable domain (remainder filled in from reference TRBV28 and TRBJ1-1): DVKVTQSSRYLVKRTGEKVFLECVQDMDHENMFWYRQDPGLGLRLIYFSYDVKMKEKGDIPEGYSVSREKKERFSLILESASTNQTSMYLCASSRFPIGDTEAFFGQGTRLTVV.

This clonotype was counted many times. DNA for the CDR3: TGTGCCAGCAGCCCAGAGTGGGGCAGGGGGGACGGGGAGCTGTTTTTT. Translated, it gives CASSPEWGRGDGELFF. The chain combines TRBV11-2 with TRBJ2-2, with D tentatively TRBD1 (7 bases). The CDR3 is 16 amino acids. In germline, CDR1 is SGHAT, CDR2 FQNNGV. V gave up 5 bases and J gave up 7 bases, with 20 bases separating them.

This clonotype was counted a few times. The chain is built from TRBV6-1 and TRBJ1-1; no reliable D call. Between the trimmed V and J ends, which lost 7 bases and 2 bases, there was a span of 8 bases. CDR1 is MNHNS and CDR2 is SASEGT in the germline V gene. The CDR3 is made up of 12 amino acids. CDR3 coding DNA: TGTGCCAGCACGTTTGCAAACACTGAAGCTTTCTTT. It specifies CASTFANTEAFF.

This clonotype has at least ten counts. V gene TRBV5-1 combines with J gene TRBJ2-5; TRBD1 aligns across 9 bases. This CDR3 has 16 amino acids. Trimming at V came to 5 bases and at J to 1 base, leaving 9 bases not matched to a gene. Looked up from germline, CDR1 is SGHRS and CDR2 is YFSETQ. In DNA, the CDR3 is TGCGCCAGCAGATTTAGGACAGGGGTGGTCCAAGAGACCCAGTACTTC. Its protein is CASRFRTGVVQETQYF.

This clonotype was seen many times. V and J are TRBV12-3 or TRBV12-4 and TRBJ1-1, with unresolved D. V was clipped by 2 bases and J by 0 bases, with 4 bases between them. The CDR3 is 13 amino acids. CDR3 loop: CASSLRVNTEAFF. CDR3 nucleotides: TGTGCCAGCAGTTTACGGGTGAACACTGAAGCTTTCTTT.

This rearrangement joins TRBV20-1 to TRBJ1-5, with D hard to call. CDR3 length: 12 residues. In germline, CDR1 is DFQATT, CDR2 SNEGSKA (reference sequence). Trimming cost V 6 bases and J 3 bases, with 9 bases left between them. The CDR3 loop reads CSAQTSNQPQHF. In DNA form, the CDR3 reads TGCAGTGCCCAGACATCCAATCAGCCCCAGCATTTT.

This chain joins TRBV2 and TRBJ2-3; no firm D call. The CDR3 has 13 residues. The V and J ends lost 6 bases and 4 bases respectively, with 11 bases between them. Germline assignment: CDR1 SNHLY and CDR2 FYNNEI. The CDR3 DNA reads TGTGCCAGCAGGATCCCCCCTTCAGATACGCAGTATTTT. Translation: CASRIPPSDTQYF. The full variable domain, completed using reference TRBV2 and TRBJ2-3, is EPEVTQTPSHQVTQMGQEVILRCVPISNHLYFYWYRQILGQKVEFLVSFYNNEISEKSEIFDDQFSVERPDGSNFTLKIRSTKLEDSAMYFCASRIPPSDTQYFGPGTRLTVL.

This clonotype was detected a few times. This chain joins TRBV10-1 and TRBJ2-1, with TRBD2 as a possible D gene (6 bases). Trimming removed 2 bases from V and 8 bases from J, with 16 bases in between. Germline V gene data show CDR1 as WNHNN and CDR2 as SYGVQD (reference sequence). CDR3 length: 15 residues. CDR3 region: CASSEGVAALDEQFF. For the CDR3, the DNA is TGCGCCAGCAGTGAGGGGGTAGCGGCTTTGGATGAGCAGTTCTTC.

The gene calls are TRBV7-9 and TRBJ1-6; D is uncertain. Germline CDR1 SEHNR, CDR2 FQNEAQ (reference sequence). The CDR3 totals 14 residues. The V end lost 1 base, the J end lost 12 bases, and 13 bases lay between the germline ends. The CDR3 is CASSLVQARIPLHF. In DNA, the CDR3 is TGTGCCAGCAGCTTAGTCCAGGCAAGAATACCCCTCCACTTT.

In its sample, this clonotype was seen a few times. The V and J genes are TRBV6-1 and TRBJ2-7, with 8 bases identical to TRBD2. Germline V gives CDR1 MNHNS, CDR2 SASEGT. The CDR3 totals 14 residues. J was trimmed by 5 bases and V by 7 bases; bases with no gene match: 10. CDR3: CASKRGLASDEQYF. The CDR3 coding sequence is TGTGCCAGCAAACGTGGACTAGCTAGCGACGAGCAGTACTTC.

This clonotype was observed a few times. This sequence joins TRBV11-3 and TRBJ2-7; D unresolved. CDR1 is SGHNT, CDR2 YENEEA, per germline. Trimming pared 1 base from V and 0 bases from J, leaving 7 bases between. The CDR3 loop spans 14 amino acids. The CDR3 coding sequence is TGTGCCAGCAGCTTAGCTGAGGTCTCCTACGAGCAGTACTTC. This translates into CASSLAEVSYEQYF. Looking up the rest from reference TRBV11-3 and TRBJ2-7 gives the full variable domain: EAGVVQSPRYKIIEKKQPVAFWCNPISGHNTLYWYLQNLGQGPELLIRYENEEAVDDSQLPKDRFSAERLKGVDSTLKIQPAELGDSAVYLCASSLAEVSYEQYFGPGTRLTVT.

This clonotype was picked up many times. The V call is TRBV7-9, the J call TRBJ2-1; 12 nucleotides align to TRBD2. The CDR3 contains 14 residues. Germline V gene sequence: CDR1 SEHNR, CDR2 FQNEAQ (reference sequence). The J segment lost 5 bases and the V segment lost 10 bases, leaving 6 bases of the junction unmatched. The chain's CDR3 is CATRGLAGNNEQFF. As DNA, the CDR3 is TGTGCCACCCGCGGACTAGCGGGAAACAATGAGCAGTTCTTC. Together with reference TRBV7-9 and TRBJ2-1, the CDR3 gives the full variable domain: DTGVSQNPRHKITKRGQNVTFRCDPISEHNRLYWYRQTLGQGPEFLTYFQNEAQLEKSRLLSDRFSAERPKGSFSTLEIQRTEQGDSAMYLCATRGLAGNNEQFFGPGTRLTVL.

This chain uses TRBV27 with TRBJ1-5; TRBD1 matches at 7 bases. The CDR3 has 17 amino acids. Germline V gene sequence: CDR1 MNHEY, CDR2 SMNVEV (reference sequence). The ends lost 2 bases at V and 0 bases at J; junction bases unmatched: 7. Here the CDR3 reads CASSLIGQVYSNQPQHF. The CDR3 DNA sequence: TGTGCCAGCAGTTTAATCGGACAGGTGTATAGCAATCAGCCCCAGCATTTT.

This clonotype was picked up one time. For the CDR3, the DNA is TGTGCCAGCAGCCAAGAAACGGGACGGCAGACCTCTGGAAACACCATATATTTT. This translates into CASSQETGRQTSGNTIYF. This chain links TRBV3-1 with TRBJ1-3; a possible D gene is TRBD1 (5 bases). This CDR3 has 18 residues. Trimming removed 0 bases at V and 0 bases at J, with 15 bases between. Germline CDR1 reads LGHDT; CDR2 reads YNNKEL (reference sequence).

This clonotype was recorded at least ten times. The gene calls are TRBV25-1 and TRBJ1-2; D is possibly TRBD1 (5 bases). This CDR3 spans 13 amino acids. Germline V lookup: CDR1 MGHDK, CDR2 SYGVNS. The V end was cut by 3 bases, the J end by 4 bases, with 9 bases between. Written as DNA, the CDR3 is TGTGCCAGCAGTGACCAGGGTAGCTATGGCTACACCTTC. Protein product: CASSDQGSYGYTF.

This clonotype has a count of ten or more. This chain links TRBV12-3 or TRBV12-4 with TRBJ2-3; 9 bases fit TRBD2. The CDR3 spans 13 residues. Losses at the gene ends were 0 bases for V and 15 bases for J; bases not matched to a gene: 7. The CDR3: CASSLAPGLALYF. CDR3 bases: TGTGCCAGCAGTTTAGCGCCGGGACTAGCACTATATTTT.

Turning to this clonotype: A much bigger clone sits one base away, suggesting this may be a read error. The rearrangement joins TRBV20-1 to TRBJ2-1, with 7 nucleotides matching TRBD2. There are 16 residues in the CDR3. The germline gives CDR1 DFQATT, CDR2 SNEGSKA (reference sequence). DNA for the CDR3: TGCAGTGTTAGAGATCTGGCTAGCGGATCCTACAATGAGCAGTTCTTC. Translated: CSVRDLASGSYNEQFF.

This clonotype was seen once. Here the CDR3 omits its conserved ending phenylalanine or tryptophan, so a read error is the likely source. The CDR3: CAISGVPDTQYS. CDR3 DNA: TGTGCCATCAGTGGGGTCCCAGATACGCAGTATTCT. The V and J genes are TRBV10-3 and TRBJ2-3; D is unclear. CDR3 length: 12 residues. The ends were cut back, 4 bases at V and 4 bases at J, with 6 bases in the middle. The germline V gene has CDR1 ENHRY and CDR2 SYGVKD.

The sample holds many counts of this clonotype. The chain uses TRBV5-6 and TRBJ2-7, with 7 bases matching TRBD2. The V segment lost 4 bases and the J segment 0 bases; nucleotides outside the gene matches: 13. CDR3 length equals 17 residues. Germline V gene data show CDR1 as SGHDT and CDR2 as YYEEEE. For the CDR3, the DNA is TGTGCCAGCAGCGGGAGAGCGGGGCCCGCCAGCTCCTACGAGCAGTACTTC. Protein product: CASSGRAGPASSYEQYF.

The chain combines TRBV20-1 with TRBJ1-1; no definite D call. CDR1 and CDR2 (germline): DFQATT, SNEGSKA (reference sequence). There are 11 residues in the CDR3. V was trimmed by 6 bases and J by 4 bases, leaving 9 bases between them. The CDR3 nucleotides read TGCAGTGCAGAGGGAGGCACTGAAGCTTTCTTT. This sequence encodes CSAEGGTEAFF.

This clonotype was seen a handful of times. The chain employs TRBV9 and TRBJ2-1, with D perhaps matching TRBD1 (5 bases). Germline loops: CDR1 SGDLS, CDR2 YYNGEE. V was cut by 4 bases and J by 7 bases, with 21 bases left in between. The CDR3 loop spans 16 amino acids. The CDR3 loop reads CASSLRQSFPWNEQFF. The CDR3 DNA is TGTGCCAGCAGCCTCCGACAGAGCTTCCCGTGGAATGAGCAGTTCTTC. The full variable domain, its missing parts supplied by reference TRBV9 and TRBJ2-1, is DSGVTQTPKHLITATGQRVTLRCSPRSGDLSVYWYQQSLDQGLQFLIQYYNGEERAKGNILERFSAQQFPDLHSELNLSSLELGDSALYFCASSLRQSFPWNEQFFGPGTRLTVL.

This clonotype was counted ten times or more. The rearrangement joins TRBV28 to TRBJ2-3; TRBD1 or TRBD2 may be the D gene (6 bases each). Germline CDR1 reads MDHEN; CDR2 reads SYDVKM. The CDR3 runs to 14 residues. V dropped 2 bases and J dropped 6 bases, with 12 bases sitting between them. CDR3 protein: CASSLMTGADTQYF. CDR3 sequence (DNA): TGTGCCAGCAGTTTAATGACGGGGGCGGATACGCAGTATTTT. Looking up the rest from reference TRBV28 and TRBJ2-3 gives the full variable domain: DVKVTQSSRYLVKRTGEKVFLECVQDMDHENMFWYRQDPGLGLRLIYFSYDVKMKEKGDIPEGYSVSREKKERFSLILESASTNQTSMYLCASSLMTGADTQYFGPGTRLTVL.

This clonotype was seen ten or more times. The genes are TRBV7-9 and TRBJ2-3, with 10 bases fitting TRBD2. Germline CDR1 and CDR2: SEHNR and FQNEAQ (reference sequence). This CDR3 is built from 17 residues. The ends lost 3 bases at V and 1 base at J; junction bases unmatched: 7. CDR3 sequence: CASSFRLGTSGTDTQYF. CDR3 DNA: TGTGCCAGCAGCTTCCGGTTGGGGACTAGCGGCACAGATACGCAGTATTTT.